A single sample gave rise to the 11 T cell receptor beta chains below, sequenced in a study of T cells in Graves' hyperthyroidism and ophthalmopathy. What was amplified from RNA transcripts were TCR beta CDR3 regions. First-round RT-PCR targeting the TCR CDR3 was performed with the HTBI primer set. TCRdb fed the multiplex PCR reads into MiXCR, producing one record per CDR3 protein. Among about 480,000 distinct CDR3 sequences listed, approximately 25% were seen once. Sequencing was done on a sample of blood. Receptor source: a woman in her twenties or thirties with Graves' ophthalmopathy.

This clonotype was seen many times. This rearrangement joins TRBV11-3 to TRBJ1-1; D not resolved. CDR1 SGHNT and CDR2 YENEEA come from the germline V gene. Trimming removed 5 bases from V and 4 bases from J, with 11 bases in between. This CDR3 has 13 residues. CDR3 sequence (DNA): TGTGCCAGCAGCCCCTACCCCGGCACTGAAGCTTTCTTT. It is translated as CASSPYPGTEAFF.

The chain joins TRBV6-1 to TRBJ1-2, with TRBD1 identical over 9 bases. V shed 8 bases, J shed 6 bases, and the junction held 4 bases outside the gene matches. This CDR3 is built from 12 residues. CDR1 is MNHNS, CDR2 SASEGT, per germline. CDR3 sequence (DNA): TGTGCCAGCGGGACAGGGACCAATGGCTACACCTTC. This sequence encodes CASGTGTNGYTF.

This clonotype was picked up many times. The chain combines TRBV12-3 or TRBV12-4 with TRBJ1-1; no clear D gene. V lost 3 bases to trimming and J lost 7 bases, with 12 bases between them. The CDR3 has 13 residues. CDR3 nucleotide sequence: TGTGCCAGCAGTTTTAGCCTGGAGAATGAAGCTTTCTTT. Its protein is CASSFSLENEAFF.

Many counts were recorded for this clonotype. This sequence joins TRBV20-1 and TRBJ1-1; no definite D call. Germline-derived CDR1 and CDR2 are DFQATT and SNEGSKA (reference sequence). Deletions cut 6 bases from V and 6 bases from J, with 14 bases between. CDR3 length equals 12 residues. CDR3 loop: CSALGKWAEAFF. The CDR3 coding sequence is TGCAGTGCCCTCGGGAAGTGGGCTGAAGCTTTCTTT.

In this sample, this clonotype turned up many times. The rearrangement links TRBV10-3 to TRBJ1-2, with D uncertain. CDR1 and CDR2 from the germline V gene are ENHRY and SYGVKD. This CDR3 is built from 13 residues. Between the trimmed V and J ends, which lost 8 bases and 3 bases, there was a span of 13 bases. The CDR3 DNA is TGTGCCATCTCTCCAGCGCTTGACTATGGCTACACCTTC. It encodes CAISPALDYGYTF.

This rearrangement joins TRBV10-1 to TRBJ2-7; D may be TRBD1 (6 bases). Trimming removed 11 bases at V and 0 bases at J, with 11 bases between. The CDR3 covers 12 residues. Germline V gene data show CDR1 as WNHNN and CDR2 as SYGVQD (reference sequence). Here the CDR3 reads CAAYRASYEQYF. The CDR3 DNA sequence: TGCGCCGCATACAGGGCCTCCTACGAGCAGTACTTC.

CDR3 region: CASRGGGTNPYEQYF. The DNA for the CDR3 is TGTGCCAGCAGAGGGGGGGGGACGAACCCCTACGAGCAGTACTTC. This rearrangement joins TRBV6-5 to TRBJ2-7; possible D gene TRBD2, 7 bases. With 6 bases removed from V and 2 bases from J, the gap between germline ends came to 17 bases. The CDR3 is made up of 15 amino acids. Germline V gene sequence: CDR1 MNHEY, CDR2 SVGAGI.

This clonotype was seen many times. The rearrangement joins TRBV6-2 or TRBV6-3 to TRBJ1-2, with D tentatively TRBD1 (5 bases). The CDR3 runs to 14 residues. Germline V gene data show CDR1 as MNHEY and CDR2 as SVGEGT. V lost 7 bases to trimming and J lost 2 bases, with 14 bases between them. CDR3 residues: CASTRTPTNYGYTF. The CDR3 DNA reads as TGTGCCAGCACCCGGACACCTACCAACTATGGCTACACCTTC.

This clonotype was observed many times. The rearrangement joins TRBV30 to TRBJ2-7; 7 bases are a match to TRBD1. CDR3 length: 13 amino acids. J was trimmed by 1 base and V by 4 bases; bases with no gene match: 4. Germline lookup yields CDR1 GTSNPN and CDR2 SVGIG (reference sequence). DNA of the CDR3: TGTGCCTGGACTAAGGGACAGTCCTACGAGCAGTACTTC. This translates into CAWTKGQSYEQYF.

This clonotype was counted ten times or more. The chain couples TRBV13 to TRBJ2-2, with 12 bases aligning to TRBD2. The CDR3 spans 17 residues. Germline trimming cut 2 bases from V and 5 bases from J; bases unmatched to any gene: 6. Per germline, CDR1 PRHDT and CDR2 FYEKMQ (reference sequence). The CDR3 spells CASSLSLAGGRTGELFF. In nucleotides, the CDR3 is TGTGCCAGCAGCTTATCACTAGCGGGGGGAAGGACCGGGGAGCTGTTTTTT.

This clonotype was counted only a few times. The V gene is TRBV7-3, the J gene TRBJ1-1; 7 bases map to TRBD1. CDR3 size: 14 residues. The V gene's germline CDR1 is SGHTA and CDR2 FQGTGA. The V segment lost 5 bases and the J segment 3 bases; nucleotides outside the gene matches: 6. This CDR3 reads CASSPGQKYTEAFF. In nucleotides, the CDR3 is TGTGCCAGCAGCCCGGGACAGAAGTACACTGAAGCTTTCTTT.